The present T cell receptor (beta chain) was sequenced within a study of vaccination and CD4 T cells after COVID-19. Cultured CD4+ T-cell DNA underwent Oncomine TCR Beta short-read sequencing. TCRdb re-called the PCR reads through MiXCR, storing one row per CDR3 protein. The table has roughly 18,000 distinct CDR3 sequences, over 50% seen once. Study-wide findings and caveats: Researchers report that 304 of 307 vaccine-specific clones in convalescent patients proved spike mono-reactive.

As for time point: late sampling 161 to 241 days after vaccination in three convalescent patients. Documented treatment: roughly 11-day PBMC culture with coronavirus spike peptide pools or control peptides (ViraFEST assay). The positive PCR dates, which preceded the US Alpha, Beta and Delta variants, fell between March and December 2020. A remark on this clonotype: Its antigen is not known.

The V and J ends lost 3 bases and 2 bases respectively, with 9 bases between them. Germline lookup yields CDR1 SGDLS and CDR2 YYNGEE. The CDR3 spans 14 residues. The chain links TRBV9 to TRBJ1-5, with D unresolved. The source is a human donor who had recovered from COVID-19. Sequencing used CD4+ T cells from blood, cultured in vitro, obtained about 7 months after SARS-CoV-2 vaccination. For the CDR3, the DNA is TGTGCCAGCAGCGCCTTTGGGGGCAATCAGCCCCAGCATTTT. Translating gives CASSAFGGNQPQHF.